This T cell receptor (beta chain) was documented in a study of neurological immune-mediated disorders. Study results and limitations: Patients with HTLV-1-associated myelopathy showed the most TCR clonal expansion. Those with multiple sclerosis showed the least, falling below healthy controls. CDR3 amino acid sequences found in expanded clones were never shared across subjects, suggesting private repertoires in all groups.

This clonotype turned up a few times. As yet, its antigen is unknown. Template-switch 5'RACE cDNA synthesis added a 10-nucleotide unique molecular identifier. The yield of each sequencing run was over 170 million TCR-beta sequences from 15-18 subjects. Each CDR3 protein is one row after TCRdb ran MiXCR on the 5' RACE reads. The table shows about 45,000 distinct CDR3 sequences, with approximately 15% occurring only once. The sample's time point: longitudinal time-point 3. CDR1 SGHAT and CDR2 FQNNGV come from the germline V gene. The CDR3 sequence is 16 residues long. V was clipped by 4 bases and J by 2 bases, with 18 bases between them.

V and J are TRBV11-2 and TRBJ2-7, with a possible D match to TRBD1 (5 bases). This TCR was sampled from a man in his thirties or forties in good health. Specimen: PBMCs. CDR3 region: CASSSLRVRNPYEQYF. The CDR3 nucleotides are TGTGCCAGCAGCTCCCTCAGGGTGAGGAACCCCTACGAGCAGTACTTC.